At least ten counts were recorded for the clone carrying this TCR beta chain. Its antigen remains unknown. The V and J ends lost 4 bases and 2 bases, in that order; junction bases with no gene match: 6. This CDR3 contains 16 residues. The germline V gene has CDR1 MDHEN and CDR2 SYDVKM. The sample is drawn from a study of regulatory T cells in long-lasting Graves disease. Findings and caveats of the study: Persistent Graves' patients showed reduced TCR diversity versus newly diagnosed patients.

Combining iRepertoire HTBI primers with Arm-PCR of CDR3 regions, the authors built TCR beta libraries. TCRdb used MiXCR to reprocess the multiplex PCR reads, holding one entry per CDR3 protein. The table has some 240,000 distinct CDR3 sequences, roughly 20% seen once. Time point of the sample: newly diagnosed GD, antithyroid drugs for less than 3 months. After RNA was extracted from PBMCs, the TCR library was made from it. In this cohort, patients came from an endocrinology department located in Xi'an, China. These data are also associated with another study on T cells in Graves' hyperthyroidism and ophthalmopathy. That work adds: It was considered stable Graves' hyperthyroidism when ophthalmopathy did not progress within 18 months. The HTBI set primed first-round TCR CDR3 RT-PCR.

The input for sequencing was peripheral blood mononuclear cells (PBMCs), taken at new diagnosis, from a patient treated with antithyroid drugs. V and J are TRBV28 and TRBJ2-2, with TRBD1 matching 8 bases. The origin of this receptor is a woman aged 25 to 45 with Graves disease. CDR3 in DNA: TGTGCCAGCAGTTCGCAGGGGGCCCTTAACACCGGGGAGCTGTTTTTT. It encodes CASSSQGALNTGELFF.